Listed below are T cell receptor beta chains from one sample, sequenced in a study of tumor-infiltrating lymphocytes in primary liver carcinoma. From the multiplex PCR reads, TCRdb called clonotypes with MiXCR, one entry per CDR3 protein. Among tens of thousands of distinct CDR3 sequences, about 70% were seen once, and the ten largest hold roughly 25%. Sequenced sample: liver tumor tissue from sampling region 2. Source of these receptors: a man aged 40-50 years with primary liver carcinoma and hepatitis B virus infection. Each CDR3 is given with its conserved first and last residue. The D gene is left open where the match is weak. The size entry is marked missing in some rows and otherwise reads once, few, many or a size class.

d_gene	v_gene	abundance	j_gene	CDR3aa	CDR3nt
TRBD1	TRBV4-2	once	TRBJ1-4	CASWSRDSSVTNEKLFF	TGTGCCAGCTGGTCGAGGGACAGTTCTGTAACTAATGAAAAACTGTTTTTT
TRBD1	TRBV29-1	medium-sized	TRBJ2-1	CSVAGTGGLEQFF	TGCAGCGTAGCCGGGACAGGGGGTCTAGAGCAGTTCTTC
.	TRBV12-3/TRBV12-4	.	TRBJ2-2	CASTYTIGPRELFF	TGTGCAAGCACCTATACGATAGGGCCCAGGGAGCTGTTTTTT
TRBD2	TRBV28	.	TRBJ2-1	CANSAGTSGAPAEQFF	TGTGCCAACAGTGCCGGGACTAGTGGGGCGCCCGCTGAGCAGTTCTTC
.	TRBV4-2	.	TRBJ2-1	CTSSQLEWAGNEQFF	TGTACCAGCAGCCAATTGGAATGGGCAGGCAATGAGCAGTTCTTC
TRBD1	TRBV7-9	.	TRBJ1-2	CANSRDRGLAGFTF	TGTGCCAACAGCCGCGACAGGGGGTTGGCTGGCTTCACCTTC
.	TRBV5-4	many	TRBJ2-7	CASTPGMGNLPWEQYF	TGTGCCAGCACCCCGGGAATGGGGAACCTCCCCTGGGAGCAGTACTTC
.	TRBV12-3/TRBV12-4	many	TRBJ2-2	CASSRPGPTGELFF	TGTGCCAGCAGCCGACCAGGACCCACCGGGGAGCTGTTTTTT
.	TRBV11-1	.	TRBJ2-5	CASSPPPEVSKDFQETLYF	TGTGCCAGTAGCCCGCCCCCGGAGGTCAGTAAGGACTTCCAAGAGACCCTGTACTTC
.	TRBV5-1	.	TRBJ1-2	CVSSSNGGGMGGYTF	TGCGTCAGCAGCTCCAACGGGGGCGGAATGGGCGGCTACACCTTC
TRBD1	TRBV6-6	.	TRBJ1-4	CASNDTGGSEKLIF	TGTGCCAGCAATGATACAGGGGGCAGTGAAAAACTGATTTTT
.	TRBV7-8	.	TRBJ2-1	CVSSPGLADYNEQFF	TGTGTCAGCAGCCCAGGTCTGGCGGATTACAATGAGCAGTTCTTC
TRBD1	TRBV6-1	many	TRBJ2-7	CASTFDREGSYEQYF	TGTGCCAGCACGTTTGACAGGGAAGGGTCCTACGAGCAGTACTTC
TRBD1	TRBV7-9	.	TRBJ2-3	CASSSAGTGAADTQYF	TGTGCCAGCAGCTCAGCCGGGACAGGGGCAGCAGATACGCAGTATTTT
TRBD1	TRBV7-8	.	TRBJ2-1	CANSLPGQNGQFF	TGTGCCAACAGCCTGCCGGGACAGAACGGGCAGTTCTTC
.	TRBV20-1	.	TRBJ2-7	CSARAGAYEQYF	TGCAGTGCTAGAGCAGGGGCCTACGAGCAGTACTTC
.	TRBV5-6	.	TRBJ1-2	CASSIGDYGYTF	TGTGCCAGTAGCATAGGGGACTATGGCTACACCTTC
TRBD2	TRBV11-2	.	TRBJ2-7	CASSISVGLAGGGYEQYF	TGTGCCAGCAGCATATCCGTTGGACTAGCGGGAGGTGGGTACGAGCAGTACTTT
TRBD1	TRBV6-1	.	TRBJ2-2	CASIDRDNDPNTGELFF	TGTGCCAGTATCGACAGGGATAACGACCCGAACACCGGGGAGCTGTTTTTT
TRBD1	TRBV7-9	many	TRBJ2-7	CASSPPGTAYEQYF	TGTGCCAGCAGCCCCCCGGGGACAGCCTACGAGCAGTACTTC
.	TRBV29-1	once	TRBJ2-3	CNVIAGESTDTQYF	TGCAACGTGATAGCTGGAGAAAGCACAGATACGCAGTATTTT
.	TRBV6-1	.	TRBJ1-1	CATNEALGRGPVEAFF	TGTGCCACCAATGAAGCGCTGGGGCGGGGGCCTGTTGAAGCTTTCTTT
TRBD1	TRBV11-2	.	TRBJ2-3	CTSSLGQGGSDTQYF	TGTACCAGCAGCTTAGGACAGGGGGGTTCAGATACGCAGTACTTT
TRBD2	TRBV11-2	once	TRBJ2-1	CANSSRPDGRIYEQFF	TGTGCCAACAGCTCGCGCCCCGACGGGAGGATCTATGAGCAGTTCTTC
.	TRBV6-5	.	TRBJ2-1	CVSSLDDTNNEQFF	TGTGTCAGCAGCCTGGACGACACGAACAATGAGCAGTTTTTC
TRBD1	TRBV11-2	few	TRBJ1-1	CVSSPGGRGAASDTEAFF	TGTGTTAGCAGCCCGGGGGGCAGGGGGGCGGCTAGCGACACTGAAGCTTTCTTT
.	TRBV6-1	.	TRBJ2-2	CASKRYHNTRELSF	TGTGCCAGCAAGCGCTACCATAACACCCGGGAGCTGTCTTTT
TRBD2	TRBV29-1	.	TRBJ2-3	CSVPPSGDTGTQYF	TGCAGCGTCCCTCCTAGCGGGGACACTGGTACGCAGTATTTT
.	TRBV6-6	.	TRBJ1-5	CVSRRDGRAYRGNQPQHF	TGTGTCAGCAGGCGGGATGGCAGGGCATATAGGGGCAATCAGCCCCAGCATTTT
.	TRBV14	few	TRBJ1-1	CASGLQGIPSIEAFF	TGTGCCAGTGGCCTACAGGGTATTCCGAGTATTGAAGCCTTCTTT
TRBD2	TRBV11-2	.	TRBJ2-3	CASSPTTSGSTDTQYF	TGTGCTAGTAGCCCCACGACTAGCGGCAGCACAGATACGCAGTATTTT
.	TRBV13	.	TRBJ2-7	CASILRGEQYF	TGTGCCAGTATCTTACGGGGGGAGCAGTACTTC
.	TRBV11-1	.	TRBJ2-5	CASSLWFRGGVVETQYF	TGTGCTAGCAGCTTGTGGTTCCGCGGTGGGGTCGTGGAGACCCAGTACTTC
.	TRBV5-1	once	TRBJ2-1	CASSLFGEGISEQFF	TGCGCCAGCAGCCTCTTCGGGGAAGGTATAAGTGAGCAGTTCTTC
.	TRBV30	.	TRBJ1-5	CAWTRDITDTQHF	TGTGCCTGGACTCGCGACATCACAGATACGCAGCATTTT
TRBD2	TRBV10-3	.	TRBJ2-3	CAVSGYSGTSGRDTQYF	TGTGCCGTCAGTGGTTATTCCGGGACTAGTGGGAGAGATACGCAGTATTTT
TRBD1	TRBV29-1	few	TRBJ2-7	CSVEEEGQGTYEQYF	TGCAGCGTTGAAGAAGAAGGACAGGGGACCTACGAGCAGTACTTC
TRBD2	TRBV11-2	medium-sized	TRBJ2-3	CASSEREGGETDTQYF	TGTGCCAGCTCCGAGCGGGAGGGCGGGGAAACAGATACGCAGTATTTT
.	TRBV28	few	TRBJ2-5	CASSLRAETQYF	TGTGCCAGCAGTCTTAGAGCGGAGACCCAGTACTTC
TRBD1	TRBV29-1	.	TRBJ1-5	CSVVQGGNQAQHF	TGCAGTGTTGTACAGGGGGGAAATCAGGCCCAGCATTTT
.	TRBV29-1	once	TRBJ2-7	CGIGGRDELYF	TGCGGCATTGGAGGCCGGGACGAGCTGTACTTC
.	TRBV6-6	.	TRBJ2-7	CAVGGRRHFYEQYF	TGTGCCGTAGGGGGACGGCGGCATTTCTACGAGCAGTACTTC
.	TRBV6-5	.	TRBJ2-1	CASSALTPGRGYNEQFF	TGTGCCAGCAGTGCGCTTACCCCAGGACGGGGCTACAATGAGCAGTTCTTC
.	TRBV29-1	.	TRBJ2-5	CSVEGLIKETQYF	TGCAGCGTTGAGGGACTTATCAAAGAGACTCAGTATTTC
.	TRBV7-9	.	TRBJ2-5	CASSTGKETQYF	TGCGCCAGCAGCACAGGGAAAGAGACCCAGTACTTC
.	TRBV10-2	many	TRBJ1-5	CASSGAGAQQPQHF	TGCGCCAGCAGTGGGGCAGGGGCACAGCAGCCCCAGCATTTT